There are a few counts of the clone carrying this T cell receptor beta chain. Its antigen is currently unknown. This record belongs to a study of persistence of HIV-infected CD4 T cells. Study results and limitations: CMV- and Gag-responding cells had lower TCRbeta richness than CD3/CD28-responding cells.

Germline V gives CDR1 GTSNPN, CDR2 SVGIG (reference sequence). This CDR3 is 13 amino acids long. V lost 4 bases to trimming and J lost 9 bases, with 15 bases between them. Lysates of CMV-infected fibroblasts at around 10 ug/mL stimulated these cells. CD40L-negative CD69-negative CD45RO-high memory CD4+ T cells were sorted as populations depleted of antigen-responding cells. Donors were HIV-1-infected adults who began suppressive ART during chronic infection. Plasma HIV-1 RNA stayed below 50 copies/mL for at least 4 years. This was the immunoSEQ version 4 assay in survey mode. Profiled with immunoSEQ multiplex PCR; TCRdb holds only in-frame clones, not every one. The table shows tens of thousands of clones, with 70% to 80% occurring only once.

The sequence came from an adult man with HIV who was CMV-seropositive. This chain links TRBV30 with TRBJ1-4, with D unresolved. This specimen consisted of CD4+ T cells sorted from PBMCs after 18-hour stimulation, obtained from a patient who received antiretroviral therapy. CDR3 loop: CAWNRGSDKKLFF. Written as DNA, the CDR3 is TGTGCCTGGAACCGGGGATCAGACAAAAAACTGTTTTTT.